The present TCR beta chain was sequenced within a study of T cell responses to AZD1222 COVID-19 vaccine. Study-wide findings and caveats: Unmutated regions of variants are reportedly targeted by nearly half of spike-specific TCRs. The donor cohort was predominantly white British with a female majority, and clonal diversity may have been underestimated.

The method was immunoSEQ multiplex PCR; TCRdb's version includes in-frame clones alone and lacks a portion of them. Found here are about 140,000 clones, about 94% of them singletons; the top ten hold about 4%. With respect to this clone: Its cognate antigen is unknown.

The receptor was derived from an adult who received the AZD1222 COVID-19 vaccine. This specimen was peripheral blood, taken 28 days after the second AZD1222 dose.

The CDR3 region has the DNA TGTGCCAGCAGTGAGGGCAGGGGGCAGCACGAGCAGTACTTC. The encoded protein is CASSEGRGQHEQYF. The chain is built from TRBV2 and TRBJ2-7, with 8 bases lining up with TRBD1. Per the germline V gene, CDR1 is SNHLY and CDR2 is FYNNEI. Losses at the gene ends were 3 bases for V and 5 bases for J; bases not matched to a gene: 6. The CDR3 has 14 residues.